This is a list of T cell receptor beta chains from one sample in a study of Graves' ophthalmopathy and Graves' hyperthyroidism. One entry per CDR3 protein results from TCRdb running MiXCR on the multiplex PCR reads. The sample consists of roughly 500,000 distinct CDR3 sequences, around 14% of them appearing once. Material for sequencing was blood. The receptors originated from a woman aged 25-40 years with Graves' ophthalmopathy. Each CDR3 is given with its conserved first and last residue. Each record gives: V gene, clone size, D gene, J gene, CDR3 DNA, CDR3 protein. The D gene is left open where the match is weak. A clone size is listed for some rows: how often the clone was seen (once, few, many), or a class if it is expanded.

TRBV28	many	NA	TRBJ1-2	TGTGCCAGCAGTTCGGTTGGAACTCTCTATGGCTACACCTTC	CASSSVGTLYGYTF
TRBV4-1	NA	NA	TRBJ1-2	TGCGCCAGCAGCCTCCGGGACCGAAGACAAGGGGGCTACACCTTC	CASSLRDRRQGGYTF
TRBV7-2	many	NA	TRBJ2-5	TGTGCCAGCAGCTTAGTACCCACGGGGGCAAAGACCCAGTACTTC	CASSLVPTGAKTQYF
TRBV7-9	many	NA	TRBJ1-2	TGTGCCAGCAGCTTATCTGTGACATCACATGGCTACACCTTC	CASSLSVTSHGYTF
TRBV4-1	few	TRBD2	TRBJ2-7	TGCGCCAGCAGCCGCCCCACGGGGGGTCGCTACGAGCAGTACTTC	CASSRPTGGRYEQYF
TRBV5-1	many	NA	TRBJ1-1	TGCGCCAGCAGCTTGGCTTTGACAGAACCTAACACTGAAGCTTTCTTT	CASSLALTEPNTEAFF
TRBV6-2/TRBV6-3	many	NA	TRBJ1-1	TGTGCCAGCAGTTACAAGGGGACCTACACTGAAGCTTTCTTT	CASSYKGTYTEAFF
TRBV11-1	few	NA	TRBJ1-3	TGTGCCAGCAGCTTACTGCGAGGAGGCTACTCTGGAAACACCATATATTTT	CASSLLRGGYSGNTIYF
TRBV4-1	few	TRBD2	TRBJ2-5	TGCGCCAGCAGCCAGAGACTAGCGGGAGGGCCGATCCAAGAGACCCAGTACTTC	CASSQRLAGGPIQETQYF
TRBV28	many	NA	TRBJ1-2	TGTGCCAGCAGTTTCCCGTCCACCCTGGATAACTATGGCTACACCTTC	CASSFPSTLDNYGYTF
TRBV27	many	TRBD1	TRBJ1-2	TGTGCCAGCAGCTCCATCTCGGGACAGTATAACTATGGCTACACCTTC	CASSSISGQYNYGYTF
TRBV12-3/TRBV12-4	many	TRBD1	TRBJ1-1	TGTGCCAGCAGTCAAGACAGGGAAAACACTGAAGCTTTCTTT	CASSQDRENTEAFF
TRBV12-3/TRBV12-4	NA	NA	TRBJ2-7	TGTGCCAGCAGTTTGGCAGCTTTCTACGAGCAGTACTTC	CASSLAAFYEQYF
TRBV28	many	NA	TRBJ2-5	TGTGCCAGCAGTTTAGACCTGACCCCCAAGGGAGAGACCCAGTACTTC	CASSLDLTPKGETQYF
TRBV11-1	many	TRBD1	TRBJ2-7	TGTGCCAGCAGCTACGCGACGACAGGGCGCGAGCAGTACTTC	CASSYATTGREQYF
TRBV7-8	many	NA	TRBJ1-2	TGTGCCAGCAGCCGGGGCGAGAGGGAAGGCTACACCTTC	CASSRGEREGYTF
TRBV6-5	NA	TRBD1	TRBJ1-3	TGTGCCAGCAGTTATTCACAGGGGGACGGCTTAAACACCATATATTTT	CASSYSQGDGLNTIYF
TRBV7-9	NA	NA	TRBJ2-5	TGTGCCAGCACCCGGGACACCGGAGAGACCCAGTACTTC	CASTRDTGETQYF
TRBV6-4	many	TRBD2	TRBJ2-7	TGTGCCAGCAGAACCCCGAGGACTAGCGGAGACATCTACGAGCAGTACTTC	CASRTPRTSGDIYEQYF